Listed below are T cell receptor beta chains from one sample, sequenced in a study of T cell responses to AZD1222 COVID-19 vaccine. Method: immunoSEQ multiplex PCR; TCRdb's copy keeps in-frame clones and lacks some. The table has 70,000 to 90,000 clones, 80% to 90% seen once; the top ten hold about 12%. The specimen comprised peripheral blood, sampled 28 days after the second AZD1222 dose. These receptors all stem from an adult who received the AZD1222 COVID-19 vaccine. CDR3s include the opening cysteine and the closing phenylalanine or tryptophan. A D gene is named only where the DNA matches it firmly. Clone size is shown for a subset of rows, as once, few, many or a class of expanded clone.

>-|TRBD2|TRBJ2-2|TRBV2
CASSLTSGDTGELFF
TGTGCCAGCAGTTTGACTAGCGGGGACACCGGGGAGCTGTTTTTT
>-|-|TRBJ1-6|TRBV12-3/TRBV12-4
CASSFGTNSPLHF
TGTGCCAGCAGTTTTGGGACAAATTCACCCCTCCACTTT
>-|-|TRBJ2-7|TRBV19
CASSILGRSYEQYF
TGTGCCAGTAGTATACTTGGACGGTCCTACGAGCAGTACTTC
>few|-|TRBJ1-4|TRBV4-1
CASSLDPGGEKLFF
TGCGCCAGCAGCCTTGACCCCGGCGGGGAAAAACTGTTTTTT
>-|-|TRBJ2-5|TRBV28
CASSVEPEETQYF
TGTGCCAGCAGCGTGGAACCCGAAGAGACCCAGTACTTC
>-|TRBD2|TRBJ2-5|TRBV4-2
CASSQSGRGIQETQYF
TGTGCCAGCAGTCAAAGCGGGAGGGGGATCCAAGAGACCCAGTACTTC
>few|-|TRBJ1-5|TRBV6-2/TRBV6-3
CASSFGLNPQHF
TGTGCCAGCAGTTTTGGCTTGAACCCCCAGCATTTT
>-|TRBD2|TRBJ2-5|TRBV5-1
CASSLAGTSGRGAQETQYF
TGCGCCAGCAGCTTGGCCGGGACTAGCGGGAGGGGTGCGCAGGAGACCCAGTACTTC
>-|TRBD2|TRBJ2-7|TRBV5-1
CASSLGTSGVIAYEQYF
TGCGCCAGCAGCTTGGGGACTAGCGGGGTTATAGCCTACGAGCAGTACTTC
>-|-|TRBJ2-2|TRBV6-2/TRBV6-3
CASSRLRGGQTGELFF
TGTGCCAGCAGCCGCTTAAGGGGGGGCCAAACCGGGGAGCTGTTTTTT
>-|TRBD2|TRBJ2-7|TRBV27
CASSLYGTSAYEQYF
TGTGCCAGCAGTTTATACGGGACTAGCGCCTACGAGCAGTACTTC
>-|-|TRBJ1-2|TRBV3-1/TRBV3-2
CASSPPGRWYGYTF
TGTGCCAGCAGCCCCCCAGGGAGATGGTATGGCTACACCTTC
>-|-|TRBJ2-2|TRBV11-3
CASRKGRDGELFF
TGTGCCAGCAGGAAGGGTCGGGACGGGGAGCTGTTTTTT
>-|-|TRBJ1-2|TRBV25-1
CASSELGASYGYTF
TGTGCCAGCAGTGAATTAGGGGCTAGCTATGGCTACACCTTC
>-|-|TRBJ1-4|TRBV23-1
CASSQAGRVWGFNEKLFF
TGCGCCAGCAGTCAAGCCGGGAGGGTTTGGGGATTTAATGAAAAACTGTTTTTT